This T cell receptor beta chain was captured by sequencing in a study of identical twins. At least ten counts were recorded for this clonotype. TCRdb reprocessed the 5' RACE reads with MiXCR, giving one entry per CDR3 protein. The data hold 150,000 or so distinct CDR3 sequences, with under 4.5% observed a single time. This CDR3 region has 14 residues. Germline CDR1 SGHNT, CDR2 YENEEA. V lost 7 bases and J 3 bases, leaving 14 bases between the germline ends. The origin of this receptor is a man in his late teens or twenties in good health. The sequencing input was memory T cells sorted from blood. The V and J genes are TRBV11-3 and TRBJ2-3; D might be TRBD1 (5 bases). CDR3 sequence reads: CASKTHQGTDTQYF. In DNA, the CDR3 is TGTGCCAGCAAGACCCATCAGGGTACAGATACGCAGTATTTT.